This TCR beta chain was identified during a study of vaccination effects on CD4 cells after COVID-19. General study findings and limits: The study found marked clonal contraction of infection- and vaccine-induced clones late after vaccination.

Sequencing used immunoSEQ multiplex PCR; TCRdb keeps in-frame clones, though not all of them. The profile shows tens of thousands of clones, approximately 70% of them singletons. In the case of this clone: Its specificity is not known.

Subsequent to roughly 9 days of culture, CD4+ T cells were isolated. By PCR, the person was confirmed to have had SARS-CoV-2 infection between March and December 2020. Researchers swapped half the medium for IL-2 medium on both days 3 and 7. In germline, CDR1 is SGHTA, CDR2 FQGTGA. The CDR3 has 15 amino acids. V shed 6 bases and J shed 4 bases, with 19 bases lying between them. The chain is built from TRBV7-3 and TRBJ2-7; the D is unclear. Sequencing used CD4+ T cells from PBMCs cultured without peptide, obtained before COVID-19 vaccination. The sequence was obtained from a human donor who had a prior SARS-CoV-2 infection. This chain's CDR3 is CASSLVAALEYEQYF. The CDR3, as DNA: TGTGCCAGCAGTTTGGTGGCGGCGCTCGAGTACGAGCAGTACTTC. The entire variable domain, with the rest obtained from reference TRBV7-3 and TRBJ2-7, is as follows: GAGVSQTPSNKVTEKGKYVELRCDPISGHTALYWYRQSLGQGPEFLIYFQGTGAADDSGLPNDRFFAVRPEGSVSTLKIQRTERGDSAVYLCASSLVAALEYEQYFGPGTRLTVT.